This T cell receptor beta chain was captured by sequencing in a study of human T cells and chemical hapten exposure. Points from the study as a whole: Given that the donors had alopecia, their immune response may differ from that seen in healthy people.

The time point: patch test 3, about 24 weeks after DPC sensitization. Indicated treatment: therapeutic diphenylcyclopropenone sensitization with weekly scalp DPC. One entry per CDR3 protein results from TCRdb running MiXCR on the RACE reads. The table includes over 100,000 distinct CDR3 sequences, approximately 10% detected once. V was shortened by 1 base and J by 3 bases, with 7 bases between the two germline ends. Germline values: CDR1 GTSNPN, CDR2 SVGIG (reference sequence). CDR3 length: 12 residues. Details on this clonotype: Its specificity is unknown.

This material consisted of whole blood, taken in connection with sensitization to the hapten diphenylcyclopropenone (DPC). The chain links TRBV30 to TRBJ2-7, with D unclear. The TCR was taken from a woman between 45 and 65 years old with alopecia areata. Some clones in this sample may be carry-over from other donors' samples. The CDR3 is CAWSADYYEQYF. The DNA for the CDR3 is TGTGCCTGGAGTGCGGATTACTACGAGCAGTACTTC.